The subject of this entry is one T cell receptor (beta chain). Its target is not known. The sample originates from a study of cytomegalovirus exposure and HLA in healthy donors. Looking at the study overall: The same platform was used for the roughly 110 validation repertoires as for the 666 first-cohort repertoires, as reported in a later analysis. Overall study findings and caveats: According to a later analysis, TCR clusters from the first cohort tended to co-occur in the 120 or so validation repertoires. Investigators reported 150 to 200 TCR beta chains as tied to cytomegalovirus.

The donors were in the approximately 120-subject validation cohort; that cohort was separate from the 666-subject first cohort. The CDR3 runs 14 residues. Germline CDR1 is MNHEY and CDR2 is SMNVEV (reference sequence). With 5 bases removed from V and 4 bases from J, the gap between germline ends came to 14 bases. Data came from immunoSEQ multiplex PCR; TCRdb stores just in-frame clones and leaves some out. The sample lists 120,000 or so clones; about 87% were seen once. This chain joins TRBV27 and TRBJ2-5, with D possibly being TRBD1 (6 bases). Material: PBMCs. The TCR comes from a young woman in good health and CMV-seronegative. The CDR3 nucleotides read TGTGCCAGCAGTCCGACAGGAATATTAGAGACCCAGTACTTC. Protein sequence: CASSPTGILETQYF.